Listed here are 27 T cell receptor beta chains from one sample, sequenced in a study of control samples from healthy donors and cancer patients. This table comes from immunoSEQ multiplex PCR, and its TCRdb copy is limited to in-frame clones, with some not included. The profile covers fewer than 80,000 clones, with 90% appearing a single time and less than 7% taken by the ten largest. Sequenced: PBMCs. The receptors come from a man aged 55 to 70 with colorectal cancer.

The chain joins TRBV15 to TRBJ1-2; 10 bases align to TRBD1. The germline gives CDR1 LNHNV, CDR2 YYDKDF (reference sequence). This CDR3 has 15 amino acids. Trimming took 5 bases from V and 2 from J; bases not matched to a gene: 5. The CDR3 loop reads CATSPGDRGNYGYTF. The CDR3 nucleotides are TGTGCCACCAGCCCGGGGGACAGGGGAAACTATGGCTACACCTTC.

DNA for the CDR3: TGTGCCAGCAGCCGTAACTCCTACGAGCAGTACTTC. Translating it yields CASSRNSYEQYF. The V and J genes are TRBV5-4 and TRBJ2-7; D unresolved. Germline-derived CDR1 and CDR2 are SGHNT and YYREEE (reference sequence). The CDR3 covers 12 residues. With 4 bases removed from V and 0 bases from J, the gap between germline ends came to 5 bases.

As DNA, the CDR3 is TGTGCCAGCACCCCCTTGGGTTACAATGAGCAGTTCTTC. It yields the protein CASTPLGYNEQFF. The V and J genes are TRBV2 and TRBJ2-1, with D unresolved. The CDR3 has 13 amino acids. V shed 7 bases and J shed 4 bases, with 11 bases lying between them. Looked up from germline, CDR1 is SNHLY and CDR2 is FYNNEI.

This clone came up once. This chain connects TRBV19 to TRBJ2-3, with 11 bases aligning to TRBD2. The J segment lost 7 bases and the V segment lost 3 bases, leaving 12 bases of the junction unmatched. Germline CDR1 reads LNHDA; CDR2 reads SQIVND (reference sequence). The CDR3 totals 17 residues. In DNA, the CDR3 is TGTGCCAGTAGTATCGCTAGCGGGGGGCCAACATTATATACGCAGTATTTT. It is translated as CASSIASGGPTLYTQYF.

V and J are TRBV7-7 and TRBJ2-2; D possibly matches TRBD1 or TRBD2 (6 bases each). The CDR3 contains 17 residues. Trimming stripped 6 bases from V and 1 base from J, with 18 bases between. Germline V CDR1 and CDR2: SSHAT, FNYEAQ (reference sequence). CDR3 region: CASRPTGKEGNTGELFF. The DNA for the CDR3 is TGTGCCAGCAGACCCACAGGGAAGGAGGGGAACACCGGGGAGCTGTTTTTT.

The V call is TRBV23-1, the J call TRBJ1-4; D is unclear. TRBV23-1 is noted as an ORF with a role that remains uncertain. Trimming stripped 3 bases from V and 2 bases from J, with 16 bases between. This CDR3 is built from 17 residues. CDR3 loop: CASSQSKPRGTNEKLFF. CDR3 sequence (DNA): TGCGCCAGCAGTCAGAGTAAGCCCCGAGGCACTAATGAAAAACTGTTTTTT.

J is TRBJ2-7 and V is TRBV2; D is unclear. Looked up from germline, CDR1 is SNHLY and CDR2 is FYNNEI. The length of the CDR3 is 12 residues. V lost 5 bases and J lost 3, with 8 bases in between. CDR3 protein: CASSQANYEQYF. CDR3 DNA sequence: TGTGCCAGCAGTCAGGCCAACTACGAGCAGTACTTC.

This chain links TRBV19 with TRBJ2-1; D may be TRBD2 (6 bases). The ends were cut back, 5 bases at V and 7 bases at J, with 21 bases in the middle. The germline CDR1 and CDR2 sequences are LNHDA and SQIVND (reference sequence). The CDR3 contains 16 residues. CDR3 DNA sequence: TGTGCCAGTAGTGTCAGCCAGGGACTCCATTTAAATGAGCAGTTCTTC. This encodes CASSVSQGLHLNEQFF.

The chain uses TRBV6-5 and TRBJ1-3; D might be TRBD1 (6 bases). V lost 0 bases, J lost 4 bases, and 13 bases lay in between. The CDR3 runs to 16 residues. Germline assignment: CDR1 MNHEY and CDR2 SVGAGI. The CDR3 DNA reads as TGTGCCAGCAGTTACTCCGGGGGGCGGGGAGGAAACACCATATATTTT. It encodes CASSYSGGRGGNTIYF.

The CDR3 is CSVEGDRAVGETQYF. The CDR3 coding sequence is TGCAGCGTTGAAGGGGACAGGGCCGTAGGAGAGACCCAGTACTTC. The chain employs TRBV29-1 and TRBJ2-5; TRBD1 aligns across 9 bases. The CDR3 has 15 amino acids. Germline V gene data show CDR1 as SQVTM and CDR2 as ANQGSEA. The trim removed 1 base at V and 4 bases at J, leaving 7 bases unmatched.

This clone was observed once. This CDR3 reads CASSAGQGGFLPLGQYF. CDR3 nucleotide sequence: TGTGCCAGCAGTGCTGGACAGGGGGGCTTCCTTCCCTTGGGGCAGTACTTC. The V call is TRBV6-1, the J call TRBJ2-7; 10 nucleotides line up with TRBD1. CDR1 is MNHNS, CDR2 SASEGT, per germline. This CDR3 is 17 amino acids long. V lost 4 bases, J lost 9 bases, and 18 bases stayed unmatched.

As concerns this clone: The sample has other DNA sequences that encode this CDR3 too. The rearrangement links TRBV9 to TRBJ2-5, with D hard to call. Germline CDR1 SGDLS, CDR2 YYNGEE. With 3 bases removed from V and 2 bases from J, the gap between germline ends came to 11 bases. This CDR3 has 14 residues. DNA of the CDR3: TGTGCCAGCAGCGCCCAGGTGACGCAAGAGACCCAGTACTTC. It translates to CASSAQVTQETQYF.

This clone was counted a few times. The chain links TRBV7-3 to TRBJ1-6; D call uncertain. The germline gives CDR1 SGHTA, CDR2 FQGTGA. The germline V and J ends were trimmed by 5 bases and 9 bases, with 5 bases remaining between them. The CDR3 runs to 11 residues. The CDR3 sequence: CASSPRSPLHF. The CDR3 DNA reads as TGTGCCAGCAGCCCCCGTTCACCCCTCCACTTT.

Here the CDR3 reads CASSLGRGASTDTQYF. The CDR3 bases are TGTGCCAGCAGCTTAGGGCGGGGGGCAAGCACAGATACGCAGTATTTT. The rearrangement joins TRBV7-7 to TRBJ2-3; 8 nucleotides align to TRBD2. From germline, CDR1 is SSHAT and CDR2 FNYEAQ (reference sequence). This CDR3 is built from 16 residues. V gave up 1 base and J gave up 0 bases; unmatched junction bases: 3.

The V gene is TRBV4-3, the J gene TRBJ2-7; the D gene is possibly TRBD1 (5 bases). Germline CDR1 and CDR2: LGHNA and YSLEER. This CDR3 has 14 residues. V shed 0 bases and J shed 2 bases, with 8 bases lying between them. The CDR3 loop reads CASSQDAGPYEQYF. DNA of the CDR3: TGCGCCAGCAGCCAAGATGCAGGGCCCTACGAGCAGTACTTC.

This clone showed up just a few times. The chain employs TRBV3-1 (or the pseudogene TRBV3-2) and TRBJ2-7; 12 nucleotides align to TRBD2. Germline trimming cut 2 bases from V and 2 bases from J; bases unmatched to any gene: 7. The CDR3 spans 17 residues. Per the germline V gene, CDR1 is LGHDT and CDR2 is YNNKEL (reference sequence). In nucleotides, the CDR3 is TGTGCCAGCAGCCAACCCCGGACTAGCGGGGATCCCTACGAGCAGTACTTC. Protein: CASSQPRTSGDPYEQYF.

By share, this clone ranks as medium-sized (0.01 to 0.1%). The V and J genes are TRBV6-5 and TRBJ2-3; D remains ambiguous. CDR1 MNHEY and CDR2 SVGAGI come from the germline V gene. This CDR3 region has 14 residues. Trimming removed 10 bases from V and 0 bases from J, with 14 bases in between. The CDR3 DNA reads TGTGCCATCCGTTTATCTTCCAGCACAGATACGCAGTATTTT. The encoded protein is CAIRLSSSTDTQYF.

This chain joins TRBV7-2 and TRBJ1-3, with D unclear. In germline, CDR1 is SGHTA, CDR2 FQGNSA. The V end was cut by 1 base, the J end by 4 bases, with 11 bases between. The CDR3 extends over 15 amino acids. CDR3 sequence reads: CASSLERGVGNTIYF. For the CDR3, the DNA is TGTGCCAGCAGCTTAGAGCGGGGTGTGGGAAACACCATATATTTT.

The chain uses TRBV7-6 and TRBJ1-5; D gene ambiguous. Germline CDR1 reads SGHVS; CDR2 reads FNYEAQ. V was trimmed by 0 bases and J by 2 bases, leaving 8 bases between them. The CDR3 extends over 15 amino acids. The CDR3: CASSLAPEGNQPQHF. In DNA, the CDR3 is TGTGCCAGCAGCTTAGCCCCCGAAGGCAATCAGCCCCAGCATTTT.

The chain links TRBV5-1 to TRBJ2-1; no firm D call. V was cut by 4 bases and J by 4 bases, with 9 bases left in between. The germline V gene has CDR1 SGHRS and CDR2 YFSETQ. The CDR3 loop spans 13 amino acids. CDR3 in amino acids: CASSTREYNEQFF. The DNA of the CDR3 is TGCGCCAGCAGCACCCGAGAGTACAATGAGCAGTTCTTC.

This chain uses TRBV11-3 with TRBJ2-1; D uncertain. The germline V and J ends were trimmed by 5 bases and 7 bases, with 9 bases remaining between them. CDR1 and CDR2 from the germline V gene are SGHNT and YENEEA. This CDR3 has 12 residues. The CDR3 loop reads CASSPIGNEQFF. The CDR3 nucleotides read TGTGCCAGCAGCCCGATAGGGAATGAGCAGTTCTTC.

The V gene is TRBV5-5, the J gene TRBJ1-2; 8 nucleotides align to TRBD1. After removal of 4 bases from V and 8 bases from J, the junction contained 13 bases not matched to a gene. CDR3 length: 15 residues. From germline, CDR1 is SGHKS and CDR2 YYEKEE (reference sequence). CDR3 protein: CASSALAGGAGGYTF. The CDR3 bases are TGTGCCAGCAGCGCTTTGGCAGGGGGCGCGGGAGGCTACACCTTC.

The table lists this clone with a count of one. The chain recombines TRBV3-1 (or the pseudogene TRBV3-2) with TRBJ2-3, with D perhaps assigned TRBD1 or TRBD2 (6 bases each). Germline lookup yields CDR1 LGHDT and CDR2 YNNKEL (reference sequence). Trimming removed 8 bases at V and 2 bases at J, with 14 bases between. The CDR3 covers 14 residues. The CDR3 DNA reads as TGTGCCAGCTCGATACGGGGGCCCACAGATACGCAGTATTTT. Protein product: CASSIRGPTDTQYF.

V gene TRBV29-1 combines with J gene TRBJ2-1; 11 nucleotides line up with TRBD2. V gave up 4 bases and J gave up 4 bases; unmatched junction bases: 3. The CDR3 sequence is 14 residues long. Germline assignment: CDR1 SQVTM and CDR2 ANQGSEA. CDR3 region: CSVVLAGGYNEQFF. The CDR3 nucleotides read TGCAGCGTTGTCCTAGCGGGGGGTTACAATGAGCAGTTCTTC.

The J gene is TRBJ1-5, the V gene TRBV6-5; D remains unclear. The CDR3 contains 13 residues. V gave up 8 bases and J gave up 6 bases, with 14 bases separating them. CDR1 and CDR2 (germline): MNHEY, SVGAGI. CDR3 sequence: CASAGGWGQPQHF. The CDR3 DNA follows: TGTGCCAGCGCGGGTGGGTGGGGTCAGCCCCAGCATTTT.

The genes are TRBV28 and TRBJ1-2; 7 positions agree with TRBD1. V lost 1 base and J lost 0; bases outside the gene matches: 8. CDR3 length: 17 amino acids. Germline V CDR1 and CDR2: MDHEN, SYDVKM. The chain's CDR3 is CASSLFTGAGANYGYTF. The CDR3 coding sequence is TGTGCCAGCAGTTTATTCACAGGGGCAGGGGCTAACTATGGCTACACCTTC.

This clone appeared a single time. The J gene is TRBJ1-1, the V gene TRBV29-1; no firm D call. The germline V gene encodes CDR1 SQVTM and CDR2 ANQGSEA. V was shortened by 6 bases and J by 0 bases, with 11 bases between the two germline ends. The CDR3 length is 13 residues. CDR3 bases: TGCAGCGTAGGTCAGGCGGTGAACACTGAAGCTTTCTTT. This codes for CSVGQAVNTEAFF.